This note documents a single TCR beta chain sequence. The target antigen is unknown. TCRdb's copy holds only in-frame clones and misses some; the assay was immunoSEQ multiplex PCR. The repertoire holds roughly 40,000 clones, with roughly 90% as singletons. The data were obtained in a study of OX40 agonist ivuxolimab in advanced cancers. Overall study context: With ivuxolimab, an agonistic anti-OX40 (CD134) antibody, patients were treated. A diagnosis of hepatocellular carcinoma, melanoma, renal cell or head and neck cancer was present in dose-escalation patients.

Study-wide results and limits: In the 0.1 to 3.0 mg/kg range, CD4+ and CD8+ blood T cells had expanded clonally by week 6.

The V and J ends lost 0 bases and 8 bases respectively, with 9 bases between them. The CDR3 has 13 residues. Germline loops: CDR1 LGHNA, CDR2 YSLEER. This clonotype was obtained from an adult with an advanced solid tumor such as melanoma, head and neck, liver or kidney cancer. The sample was CD4+ or CD8+ T cells sorted from blood, taken in a trial of the OX40 agonist ivuxolimab. The chain couples TRBV4-3 to TRBJ2-3; D is possibly TRBD2 (5 bases). CDR3 region: CASSQEEAATQYF. In DNA, the CDR3 is TGCGCCAGCAGCCAAGAGGAGGCAGCTACGCAGTATTTT.